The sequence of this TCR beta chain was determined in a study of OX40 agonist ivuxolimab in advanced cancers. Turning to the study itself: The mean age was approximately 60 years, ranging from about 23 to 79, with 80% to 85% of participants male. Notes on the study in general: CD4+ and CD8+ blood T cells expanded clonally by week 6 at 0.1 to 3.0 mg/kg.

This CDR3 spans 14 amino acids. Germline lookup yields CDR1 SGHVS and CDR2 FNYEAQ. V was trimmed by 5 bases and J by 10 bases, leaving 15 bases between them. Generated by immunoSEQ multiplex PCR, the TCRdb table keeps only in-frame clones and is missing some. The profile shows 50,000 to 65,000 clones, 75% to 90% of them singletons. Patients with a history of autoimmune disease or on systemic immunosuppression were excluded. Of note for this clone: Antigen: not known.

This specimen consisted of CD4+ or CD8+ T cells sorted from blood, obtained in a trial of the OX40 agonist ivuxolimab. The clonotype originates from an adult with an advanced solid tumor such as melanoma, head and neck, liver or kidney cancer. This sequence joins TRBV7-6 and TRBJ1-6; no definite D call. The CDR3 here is CASSPDTLTSPLHF. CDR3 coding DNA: TGTGCCAGCAGCCCCGACACCTTAACCTCACCCCTCCACTTT.